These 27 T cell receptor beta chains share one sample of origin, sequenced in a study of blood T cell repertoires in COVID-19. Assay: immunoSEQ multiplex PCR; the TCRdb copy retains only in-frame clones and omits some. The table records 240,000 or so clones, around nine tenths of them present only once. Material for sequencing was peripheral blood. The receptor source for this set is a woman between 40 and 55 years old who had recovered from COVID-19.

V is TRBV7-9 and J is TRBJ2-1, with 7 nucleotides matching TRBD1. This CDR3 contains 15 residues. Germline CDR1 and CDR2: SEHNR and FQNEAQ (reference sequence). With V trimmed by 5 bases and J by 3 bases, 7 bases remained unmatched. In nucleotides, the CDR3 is TGTGCCAGCAGCCCTCGGGACAGCGGCTACAATGAGCAGTTCTTC. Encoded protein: CASSPRDSGYNEQFF.

The CDR3 DNA sequence: TGTGCCAGCAGTTTACGGGGAACAGGGGGCTATTTTCCGCCCCAGCATTTT. It encodes CASSLRGTGGYFPPQHF. The J gene is TRBJ1-5, the V gene TRBV27, with 9 bases lining up with TRBD1. CDR1 is MNHEY, CDR2 SMNVEV, per germline (reference sequence). V shed 2 bases and J 9 bases; nucleotides not matched to a gene: 14. The CDR3 loop spans 17 amino acids.

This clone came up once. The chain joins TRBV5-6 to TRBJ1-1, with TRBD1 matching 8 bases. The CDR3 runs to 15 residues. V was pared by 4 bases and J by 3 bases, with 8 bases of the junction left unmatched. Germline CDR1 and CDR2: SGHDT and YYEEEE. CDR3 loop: CASSANGQGYTEAFF. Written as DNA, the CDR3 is TGTGCCAGCAGCGCCAACGGACAGGGCTACACTGAAGCTTTCTTT.

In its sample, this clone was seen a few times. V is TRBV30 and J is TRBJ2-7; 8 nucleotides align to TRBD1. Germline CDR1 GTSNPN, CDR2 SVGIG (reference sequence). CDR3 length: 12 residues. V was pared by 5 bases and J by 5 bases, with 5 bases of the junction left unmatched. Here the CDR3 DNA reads TGTGCCTGGGGGAGGACAGGGAACGAGCAGTACTTC. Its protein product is CAWGRTGNEQYF.

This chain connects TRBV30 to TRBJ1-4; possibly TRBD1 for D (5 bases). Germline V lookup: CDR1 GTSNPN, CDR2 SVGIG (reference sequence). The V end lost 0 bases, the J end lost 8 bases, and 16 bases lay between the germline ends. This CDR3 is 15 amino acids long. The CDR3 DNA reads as TGTGCCTGGAGTGTACTTGGGGGGAGGCGCGAAAAACTGTTTTTT. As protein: CAWSVLGGRREKLFF.

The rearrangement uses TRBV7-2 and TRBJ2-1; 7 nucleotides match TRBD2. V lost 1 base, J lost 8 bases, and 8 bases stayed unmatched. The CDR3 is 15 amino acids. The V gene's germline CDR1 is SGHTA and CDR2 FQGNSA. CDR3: CASSLVSGTGHEQFF. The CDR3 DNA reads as TGTGCCAGCAGCTTAGTCAGCGGGACCGGTCATGAGCAGTTCTTC.

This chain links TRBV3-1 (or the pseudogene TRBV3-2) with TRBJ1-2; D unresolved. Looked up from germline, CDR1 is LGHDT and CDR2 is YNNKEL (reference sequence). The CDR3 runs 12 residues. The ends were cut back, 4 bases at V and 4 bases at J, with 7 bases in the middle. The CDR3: CASSRATYGYTF. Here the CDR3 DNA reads TGTGCCAGCAGCCGGGCCACCTATGGCTACACCTTC.

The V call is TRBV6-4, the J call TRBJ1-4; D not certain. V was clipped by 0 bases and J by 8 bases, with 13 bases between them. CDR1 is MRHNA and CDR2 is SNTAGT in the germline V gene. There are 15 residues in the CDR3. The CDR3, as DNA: TGTGCCAGCAGTGACTCGGTGGGCCCGGGGGAAAAACTGTTTTTT. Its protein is CASSDSVGPGEKLFF.

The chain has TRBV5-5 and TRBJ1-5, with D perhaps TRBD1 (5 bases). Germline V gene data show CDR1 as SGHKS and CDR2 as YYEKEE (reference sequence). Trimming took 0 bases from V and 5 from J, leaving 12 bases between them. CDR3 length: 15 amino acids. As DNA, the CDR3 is TGTGCCAGCAGCTTGGGCCAGGGTTTGTATCAGCCCCAGCATTTT. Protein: CASSLGQGLYQPQHF.

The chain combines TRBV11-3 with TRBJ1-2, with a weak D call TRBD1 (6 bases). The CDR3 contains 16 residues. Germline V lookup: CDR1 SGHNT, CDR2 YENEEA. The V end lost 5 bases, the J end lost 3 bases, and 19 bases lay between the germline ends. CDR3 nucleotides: TGTGCCAGCAGCCCTTCGAGGGGGGGCGCATACTATGGCTACACCTTC. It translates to CASSPSRGGAYYGYTF.

CDR3 sequence: CASSLGQGPSNEKLFF. CDR3 sequence (DNA): TGTGCCAGCAGCTTGGGGCAGGGGCCATCTAATGAAAAACTGTTTTTT. This rearrangement joins TRBV5-5 to TRBJ1-4, with D perhaps TRBD1 (6 bases). CDR1 and CDR2 from the germline V gene are SGHKS and YYEKEE (reference sequence). CDR3 length: 16 amino acids. V gave up 0 bases and J gave up 3 bases, with 12 bases separating them.

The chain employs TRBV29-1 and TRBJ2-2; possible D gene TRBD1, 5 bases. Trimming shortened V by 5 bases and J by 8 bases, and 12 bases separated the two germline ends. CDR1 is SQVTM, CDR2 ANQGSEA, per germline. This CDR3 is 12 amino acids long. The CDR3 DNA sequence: TGCAGCGTTCGGCAGGGCCCAGGGGAGCTGTTTTTT. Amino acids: CSVRQGPGELFF.

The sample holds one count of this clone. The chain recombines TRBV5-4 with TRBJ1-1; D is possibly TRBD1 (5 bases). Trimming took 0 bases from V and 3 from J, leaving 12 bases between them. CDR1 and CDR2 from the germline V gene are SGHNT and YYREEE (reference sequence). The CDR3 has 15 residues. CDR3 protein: CASSLGAGLDTEAFF. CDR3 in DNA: TGTGCCAGCAGCTTGGGGGCAGGGTTGGACACTGAAGCTTTCTTT.

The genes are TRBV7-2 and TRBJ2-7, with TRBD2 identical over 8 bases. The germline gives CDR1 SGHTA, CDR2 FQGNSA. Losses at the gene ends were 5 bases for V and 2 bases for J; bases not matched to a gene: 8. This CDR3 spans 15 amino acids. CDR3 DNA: TGTGCCAGCAGCCCACGAGCGGGAGACCCCTACGAGCAGTACTTC. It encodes CASSPRAGDPYEQYF.

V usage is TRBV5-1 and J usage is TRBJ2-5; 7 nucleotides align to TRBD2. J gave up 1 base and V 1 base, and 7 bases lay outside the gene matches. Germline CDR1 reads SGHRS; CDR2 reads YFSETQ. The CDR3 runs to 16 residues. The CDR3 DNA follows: TGCGCCAGCAGCTTGTGGGGCGGGAGCCCCCAAGAGACCCAGTACTTC. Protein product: CASSLWGGSPQETQYF.

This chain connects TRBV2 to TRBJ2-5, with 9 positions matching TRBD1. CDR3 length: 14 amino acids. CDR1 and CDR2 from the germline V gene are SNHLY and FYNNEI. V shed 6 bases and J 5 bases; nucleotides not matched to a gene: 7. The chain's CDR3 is CASSTQGAGETQYF. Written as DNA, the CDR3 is TGTGCCAGCAGCACACAGGGGGCAGGGGAGACCCAGTACTTC.

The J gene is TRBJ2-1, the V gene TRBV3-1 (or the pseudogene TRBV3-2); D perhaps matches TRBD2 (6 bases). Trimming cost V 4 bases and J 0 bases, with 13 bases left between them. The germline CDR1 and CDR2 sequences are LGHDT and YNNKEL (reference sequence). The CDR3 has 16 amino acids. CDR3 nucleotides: TGTGCCAGCAGCCTCCGGGGGAGCCGCTCCTACAATGAGCAGTTCTTC. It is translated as CASSLRGSRSYNEQFF.

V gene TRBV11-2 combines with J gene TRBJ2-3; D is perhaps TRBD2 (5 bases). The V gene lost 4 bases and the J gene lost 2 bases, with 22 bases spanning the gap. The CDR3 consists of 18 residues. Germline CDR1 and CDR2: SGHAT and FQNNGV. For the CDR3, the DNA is TGTGCCAGCAGCTCCCCGATGGGTGAGCGGCCACCCACAGATACGCAGTATTTT. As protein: CASSSPMGERPPTDTQYF.

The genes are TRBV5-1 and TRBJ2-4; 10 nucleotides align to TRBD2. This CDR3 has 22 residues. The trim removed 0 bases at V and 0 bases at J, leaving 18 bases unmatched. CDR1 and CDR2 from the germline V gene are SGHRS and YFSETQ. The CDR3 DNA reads TGCGCCAGCAGCTTGGAGAGGCAGGACGGGACTAGCGAGGGGATAGCCAAAAACATTCAGTACTTC. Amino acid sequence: CASSLERQDGTSEGIAKNIQYF.

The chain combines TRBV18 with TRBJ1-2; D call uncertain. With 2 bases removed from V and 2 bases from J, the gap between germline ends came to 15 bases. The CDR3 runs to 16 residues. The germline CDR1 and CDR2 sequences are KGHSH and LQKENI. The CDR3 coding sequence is TGTGCCAGCTCACCAGGCAGCCAAACTACCAACTATGGCTACACCTTC. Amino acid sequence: CASSPGSQTTNYGYTF.

The CDR3 loop reads CASSQNAGAGNEQFF. The CDR3, as DNA: TGTGCCAGCAGCCAAAACGCGGGGGCGGGCAATGAGCAGTTCTTC. The rearrangement joins TRBV14 to TRBJ2-1; perhaps TRBD2 as D (7 bases). Trimming cost V 2 bases and J 6 bases, with 14 bases left between them. The CDR3 is 15 amino acids. CDR1 SGHDN and CDR2 FVKESK come from the germline V gene.

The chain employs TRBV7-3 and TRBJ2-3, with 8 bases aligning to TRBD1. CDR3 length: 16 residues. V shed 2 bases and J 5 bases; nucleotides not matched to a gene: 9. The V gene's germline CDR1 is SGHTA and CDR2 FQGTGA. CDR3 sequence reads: CASSLGGQGAGDTQYF. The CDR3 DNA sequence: TGTGCCAGCAGCTTAGGCGGCCAGGGGGCAGGAGATACGCAGTATTTT. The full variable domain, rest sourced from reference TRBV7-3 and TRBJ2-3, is GAGVSQTPSNKVTEKGKYVELRCDPISGHTALYWYRQSLGQGPEFLIYFQGTGAADDSGLPNDRFFAVRPEGSVSTLKIQRTERGDSAVYLCASSLGGQGAGDTQYFGPGTRLTVL.

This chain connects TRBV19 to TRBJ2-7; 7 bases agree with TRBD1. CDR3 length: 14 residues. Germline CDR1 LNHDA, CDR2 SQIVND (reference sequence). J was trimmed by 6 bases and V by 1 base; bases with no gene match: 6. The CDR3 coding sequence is TGTGCCAGTAGTATAGGGACAGGTTTGGGCGAGCAGTACTTC. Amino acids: CASSIGTGLGEQYF.

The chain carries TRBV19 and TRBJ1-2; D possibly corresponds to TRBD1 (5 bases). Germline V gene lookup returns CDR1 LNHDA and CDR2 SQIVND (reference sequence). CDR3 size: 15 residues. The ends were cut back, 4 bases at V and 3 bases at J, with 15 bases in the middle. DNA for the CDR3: TGTGCCAGTAGTAGCCGGGGGGGAGTCGACTATGGCTACACCTTC. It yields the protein CASSSRGGVDYGYTF.

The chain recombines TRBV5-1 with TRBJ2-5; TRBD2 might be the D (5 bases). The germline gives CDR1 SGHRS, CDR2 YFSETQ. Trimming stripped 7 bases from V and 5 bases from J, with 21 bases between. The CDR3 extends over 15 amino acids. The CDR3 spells CASLGALPWEETQYF. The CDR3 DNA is TGCGCCAGCCTGGGAGCACTCCCGTGGGAGGAGACCCAGTACTTC.

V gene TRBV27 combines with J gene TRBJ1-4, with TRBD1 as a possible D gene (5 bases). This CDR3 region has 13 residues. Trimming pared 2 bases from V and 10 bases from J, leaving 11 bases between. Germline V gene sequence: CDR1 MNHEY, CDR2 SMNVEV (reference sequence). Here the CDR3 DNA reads TGTGCCAGCAGTTTAGGGGGGAACGGAAAACTGTTTTTT. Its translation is CASSLGGNGKLFF.

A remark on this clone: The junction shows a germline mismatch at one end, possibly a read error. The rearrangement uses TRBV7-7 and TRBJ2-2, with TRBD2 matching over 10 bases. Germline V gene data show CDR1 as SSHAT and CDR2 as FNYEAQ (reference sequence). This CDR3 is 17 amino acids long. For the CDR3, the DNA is TGTGCTAGCAGCTTAGCCGGACTAGCGGCGAACACCGGGGAGCTGTTTTTT. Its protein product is CASSLAGLAANTGELFF.